A single sample gave rise to the 10 T cell receptor beta chains below, sequenced in a study of blood T cell repertoires in COVID-19. Sequencing was performed with immunoSEQ multiplex PCR; in TCRdb, only in-frame clones are kept and a portion is missing. This table holds 85,000 to 90,000 clones, almost 85% found once. Sequenced sample: peripheral blood. The receptors here all came from a woman older than 75 with acute or convalescent COVID-19.

CDR3 loop: CASSLRDGDAYEQYF. CDR3 coding DNA: TGTGCCAGCAGTTTGCGTGACGGAGATGCCTACGAGCAGTACTTC. This sequence joins TRBV27 and TRBJ2-7, with no clear D. This CDR3 region has 15 residues. V lost 3 bases, J lost 2 bases, and 14 bases lay in between. Germline lookup yields CDR1 MNHEY and CDR2 SMNVEV (reference sequence).

The genes are TRBV27 and TRBJ2-2; D is undetermined. Germline-derived CDR1 and CDR2 are MNHEY and SMNVEV (reference sequence). Trimming stripped 1 base from V and 4 bases from J, with 7 bases between. This CDR3 is built from 14 residues. The CDR3 here is CASSLYPGTGELFF. Written as DNA, the CDR3 is TGTGCCAGCAGTTTATACCCAGGCACCGGGGAGCTGTTTTTT.

The gene calls are TRBV6-5 and TRBJ1-1; D is unclear. V was trimmed by 6 bases and J by 3 bases, leaving 17 bases between them. The CDR3 has 15 amino acids. Germline loops: CDR1 MNHEY, CDR2 SVGAGI. The CDR3 loop is CASRTITGYYTEAFF. The CDR3 nucleotides read TGTGCCAGCAGAACGATAACTGGTTATTACACTGAAGCTTTCTTT.

The chain links TRBV6-5 to TRBJ2-5; perhaps TRBD2 as D (6 bases). Germline V lookup: CDR1 MNHEY, CDR2 SVGAGI. The CDR3 length is 12 residues. The V end was cut by 8 bases, the J end by 5 bases, with 12 bases between. The CDR3 is CASGVGGETQYF. DNA for the CDR3: TGTGCCAGCGGGGTTGGAGGGGAGACCCAGTACTTC.

This rearrangement joins TRBV5-6 to TRBJ1-1; weak D call: TRBD1 (6 bases). The CDR3 spans 16 residues. Germline V gene data show CDR1 as SGHDT and CDR2 as YYEEEE. V was shortened by 0 bases and J by 3 bases, with 15 bases between the two germline ends. The DNA of the CDR3 is TGTGCCAGCAGCTTGGGCGCGGGAGCAGGGGACACTGAAGCTTTCTTT. This gives the protein CASSLGAGAGDTEAFF.

The chain couples TRBV5-4 to TRBJ2-2; 7 bases are a match to TRBD1. J lost 1 base, V lost 1 base, and 7 bases had no gene match. This CDR3 has 17 residues. Germline lookup yields CDR1 SGHNT and CDR2 YYREEE (reference sequence). CDR3 bases: TGTGCCAGCAGCTTGCGATCCGGGACAGTGAACACCGGGGAGCTGTTTTTT. Protein: CASSLRSGTVNTGELFF.

The chain combines TRBV11-2 with TRBJ2-1; 8 bases match TRBD1. The CDR3 runs to 11 residues. The germline V gene encodes CDR1 SGHAT and CDR2 FQNNGV. Trimming removed 7 bases from V and 13 bases from J; junction bases left unmatched: 6. CDR3 sequence reads: CASTTGQGQFF. As DNA, the CDR3 is TGTGCCAGCACCACTGGACAGGGCCAGTTCTTC. The entire variable domain, with the rest obtained from reference TRBV11-2 and TRBJ2-1, is as follows: EAGVAQSPRYKIIEKRQSVAFWCNPISGHATLYWYQQILGQGPKLLIQFQNNGVVDDSQLPKDRFSAERLKGVDSTLKIQPAKLEDSAVYLCASTTGQGQFFGPGTRLTVL.

The chain couples TRBV5-1 to TRBJ2-6, with D uncertain. There are 16 residues in the CDR3. The germline V gene encodes CDR1 SGHRS and CDR2 YFSETQ. Trimming removed 0 bases from V and 0 bases from J, with 7 bases in between. The CDR3 DNA follows: TGCGCCAGCAGCTTGGTGCCCGGCTCTGGGGCCAACGTCCTGACTTTC. It yields the protein CASSLVPGSGANVLTF.

The chain is built from TRBV5-1 and TRBJ2-5; TRBD2 matches at 10 bases. This CDR3 comprises 17 residues. The germline gives CDR1 SGHRS, CDR2 YFSETQ. The junction had 11 bases not matched to a gene; V was cut back by 1 base and J by 5 bases. The CDR3 DNA reads as TGCGCCAGCAGCTTGACCTCAGCGGGAGGGCCAGGGGAGACCCAGTACTTC. Protein sequence: CASSLTSAGGPGETQYF. The full variable domain, with the rest looked up from reference TRBV5-1 and TRBJ2-5, is KAGVTQTPRYLIKTRGQQVTLSCSPISGHRSVSWYQQTPGQGLQFLFEYFSETQRNKGNFPGRFSGRQFSNSRSEMNVSTLELGDSALYLCASSLTSAGGPGETQYFGPGTRLLVL.

This chain connects TRBV5-1 to TRBJ2-1, with no clear D. This CDR3 is built from 14 residues. The germline CDR1 and CDR2 sequences are SGHRS and YFSETQ. V lost 6 bases, J lost 1 base, and 11 bases lay in between. The CDR3 protein is CASKSRLSYNEQFF. The CDR3 DNA reads as TGCGCCAGCAAGTCCAGATTGTCCTACAATGAGCAGTTCTTC.